The TCR beta chain described here comes from a study of T cells in Graves' hyperthyroidism and ophthalmopathy. TCR beta CDR3 regions were amplified from RNA. The HTBI primer set drove a first-round RT-PCR of the TCR CDR3. TCRdb reprocessed the multiplex PCR reads with MiXCR, giving one entry per CDR3 protein. Here the sample spans roughly 420,000 distinct CDR3 sequences, around 14% being singletons. Study-level findings and limits: Most clonotypes expanded in the thyroid (above 0.001) were also present in blood.

This clonotype was counted many times. Its antigen is as yet unknown. Stable Graves' hyperthyroidism meant no ophthalmopathy progression within 18 months. This receptor was identified in a woman between 18 and 29 years old with Graves' hyperthyroidism. Sequencing was done on a sample of blood.

The CDR3 sequence: CASRLTNRVEAFF. The CDR3 DNA reads TGTGCCAGCAGATTAACCAACAGGGTTGAAGCTTTCTTT. The chain joins TRBV13 to TRBJ1-1, with a weak D call TRBD1 (6 bases). Germline assignment: CDR1 PRHDT and CDR2 FYEKMQ (reference sequence). V was pared by 6 bases and J by 7 bases, with 15 bases between. The CDR3 is 13 residues long.